Listed below are T cell receptor beta chains from one sample, sequenced in a study of T cells in Graves' hyperthyroidism and ophthalmopathy. MiXCR, run by TCRdb on the multiplex PCR reads, gives a single entry per CDR3 protein. The repertoire holds about 360,000 distinct CDR3 sequences, with about 13% as singletons. The specimen sequenced was blood. The receptors were gathered from a woman in her late teens or twenties with Graves' hyperthyroidism. Both conserved end residues are part of each CDR3. Each record gives: clone size, D gene, J gene, V gene, CDR3 protein, CDR3 DNA. The D gene is left open where the match is weak. Clone size is stated in some rows and not others, as once, few, many or a class when expanded.

clone size: many; D gene: TRBD2; J gene: TRBJ2-1; V gene: TRBV11-2; CDR3 protein: CASSLTIGEGDNEQFF; CDR3 DNA: TGTGCCAGCAGCTTAACCATCGGGGAGGGCGACAATGAGCAGTTCTTC
clone size: many; D gene: TRBD1; J gene: TRBJ1-2; V gene: TRBV6-1; CDR3 protein: CASRAGQGPTYGYTF; CDR3 DNA: TGTGCCAGCAGAGCCGGACAGGGCCCCACCTATGGCTACACCTTC
clone size: few; D gene: -; J gene: TRBJ2-4; V gene: TRBV10-1; CDR3 protein: CASSEGTPGKNIQYF; CDR3 DNA: TGCGCCAGCAGTGAAGGGACCCCGGGCAAAAACATTCAGTACTTC
clone size: -; D gene: TRBD1; J gene: TRBJ1-4; V gene: TRBV7-9; CDR3 protein: CASSLARSRGRDEKLFF; CDR3 DNA: TGTGCCAGCAGCTTAGCCCGGAGCAGGGGGCGCGATGAAAAACTGTTTTTT
clone size: few; D gene: -; J gene: TRBJ1-5; V gene: TRBV19; CDR3 protein: CASSPAETSNQPQHF; CDR3 DNA: TGTGCCAGTAGTCCGGCAGAAACTAGCAATCAGCCCCAGCATTTT
clone size: many; D gene: TRBD1; J gene: TRBJ2-7; V gene: TRBV5-1; CDR3 protein: CASSLVTGGEEQYF; CDR3 DNA: TGCGCCAGCAGCTTGGTTACAGGGGGCGAAGAGCAGTACTTC
clone size: -; D gene: -; J gene: TRBJ2-7; V gene: TRBV19; CDR3 protein: CASSPGPTGEQYF; CDR3 DNA: TGTGCCAGTAGTCCCGGACCCACGGGAGAGCAGTACTTC
clone size: -; D gene: -; J gene: TRBJ1-2; V gene: TRBV6-2/TRBV6-3; CDR3 protein: CASHRASNYGYTF; CDR3 DNA: TGTGCCAGCCACAGGGCTTCAAACTATGGCTACACCTTC
clone size: few; D gene: TRBD1; J gene: TRBJ2-4; V gene: TRBV6-1; CDR3 protein: CASSSTGAAKNIQYF; CDR3 DNA: TGTGCCAGCAGTTCGACAGGGGCAGCCAAAAACATTCAGTACTTC
clone size: many; D gene: TRBD2; J gene: TRBJ2-7; V gene: TRBV6-2/TRBV6-3; CDR3 protein: CASTLGSSGSRYEQYF; CDR3 DNA: TGTGCCAGCACCCTGGGGTCTAGCGGGAGTCGGTACGAGCAGTACTTC
clone size: many; D gene: -; J gene: TRBJ2-4; V gene: TRBV3-1; CDR3 protein: CASSQGLVGGNIQYF; CDR3 DNA: TGTGCCAGCAGCCAGGGGCTAGTGGGCGGAAACATTCAGTACTTC
clone size: -; D gene: TRBD2; J gene: TRBJ2-5; V gene: TRBV3-1; CDR3 protein: CASSQEGLGGLVVETQYF; CDR3 DNA: TGTGCCAGCAGCCAAGAAGGATTGGGGGGACTAGTTGTGGAGACCCAGTACTTC